This is a list of T cell receptor beta chains from one sample in a study of Ad26.COV2.S vaccination and SARS-CoV-2 variants. Some clones are missing from TCRdb's copy, which holds only in-frame ones; the method was immunoSEQ multiplex PCR. The data show about 480,000 clones, roughly 87% seen once. The input for sequencing was peripheral blood, taken in a trial of Ad26.COV2.S vaccine versus placebo. The source of these receptors is a person aged 18-60 years who received the Ad26.COV2.S COVID-19 vaccine or a placebo. Each CDR3 is given with its conserved first and last residue. The D gene is left open where the match is weak. Rows give clone size only sometimes, using once, few, many, or a class for an expanded clone.

j_gene,d_gene,v_gene,abundance,CDR3nt,CDR3aa
TRBJ2-1,TRBD2,TRBV9,NA,TGTGCCAGCAGCCCCTCCTCCGGGACTAAACACAATGAGCAGTTCTTC,CASSPSSGTKHNEQFF
TRBJ2-2,TRBD1,TRBV25-1,NA,TGTGCCAGCAGTGTGGGACAGTGGTTCGGGGAGCTGTTTTTT,CASSVGQWFGELFF
TRBJ2-5,TRBD2,TRBV7-4,once,TGTGCCAGCAGCGCCGCTAGCGGGAGGCCTGACGATGAAGAGACCCAGTACTTC,CASSAASGRPDDEETQYF
TRBJ1-1,TRBD1,TRBV6-5,NA,TGTGCCAGCAGTACAGGGGGCATTTCGGGGACTGAAGCTTTCTTT,CASSTGGISGTEAFF
TRBJ1-1,NA,TRBV6-6,NA,TGTGCCAGCAGTTACCTGACAGGCCTGAACACTGAAGCTTTCTTT,CASSYLTGLNTEAFF
TRBJ2-1,TRBD2,TRBV28,NA,TGTGCCAGCAGTTTAACCCGGGACAGGGGACTAGCGGGAGTCTACAATGAGCAGTTCTTC,CASSLTRDRGLAGVYNEQFF
TRBJ2-5,NA,TRBV7-9,NA,TGTGCCAGCCAGCTTTCGGTGTACCAAGAGACCCAGTACTTC,CASQLSVYQETQYF
TRBJ2-5,NA,TRBV28,NA,TGTGCCAGCAGTTCTGTAGATTCAAGGTTGGAGACCCAGTACTTC,CASSSVDSRLETQYF
TRBJ1-1,TRBD1,TRBV10-3,few,TGTGCCACCTCAGAGGGACAGATGAACACTGAAGCTTTCTTT,CATSEGQMNTEAFF
TRBJ1-1,NA,TRBV7-2,NA,TGTGCCAGCAGCTCCACTACCCCGGTAGCTTTCTTT,CASSSTTPVAFF
TRBJ2-1,NA,TRBV7-2,NA,TGTGCCAGCAGCTTAGACCTTTACTATAACAATGAGCAGTTCTTC,CASSLDLYYNNEQFF
TRBJ1-6,NA,TRBV15,NA,TGTGCCACCAGCAGAGAGGCGGGGCTCAATTCACCCCTCCACTTT,CATSREAGLNSPLHF
TRBJ1-1,NA,TRBV24-1,NA,TGTGCCACCAGTGGACCAGGCGCCGGGGCTTTCTTT,CATSGPGAGAFF
TRBJ1-4,NA,TRBV7-3,NA,TGTGCCAGCAGCTTAAGTGGTCCGGCGGGAACTAATGAAAAACTGTTTTTT,CASSLSGPAGTNEKLFF
TRBJ2-3,NA,TRBV11-3,NA,TGTGCCAGCAGCTTATCGCTAGCAGGCCCAGATACGCAGTATTTT,CASSLSLAGPDTQYF
TRBJ2-1,NA,TRBV11-2,NA,TGTGCCAGCAGCTTAGATCGGGCCGACAATGAGCAGTTCTTC,CASSLDRADNEQFF
TRBJ2-7,TRBD2,TRBV11-2,NA,TGTGCCAGCAGCCCAAGACTAGCGGGGATCTACGAGCAGTACTTC,CASSPRLAGIYEQYF
TRBJ2-4,NA,TRBV7-2,NA,TGTGCCAGCAGCTCTAGGACGGGGACCAAAAACATTCAGTACTTC,CASSSRTGTKNIQYF
TRBJ1-1,NA,TRBV5-1,few,TGCGCCAGCAGGCTAGACGAGGGGCCACGGGCTGAAGCTTTCTTT,CASRLDEGPRAEAFF
TRBJ2-1,TRBD1,TRBV5-1,NA,TGCGCCAGCAGCGAGAGCACTGCCGGGACAGTACAGTTCTTC,CASSESTAGTVQFF
TRBJ2-1,NA,TRBV7-8,NA,TGTGCCAGCAGCCCACGTAGCACGAGCTCCTACAATGAGCAGTTCTTC,CASSPRSTSSYNEQFF
TRBJ2-7,TRBD2,TRBV4-2,NA,TGTGCCAGCAGCCAAGAGGCAGGACTAGCGGCCTACGAGCAGTACTTC,CASSQEAGLAAYEQYF
TRBJ1-5,NA,TRBV19,few,TGTGCCAGTAGTATAGGAACAGGGACGGGCAATCAGCCCCAGCATTTT,CASSIGTGTGNQPQHF
TRBJ1-4,TRBD1,TRBV5-1,few,TGCGCCAGCAGCTCCGCCGGGACAGACCAAGGCGAAAAACTGTTTTTT,CASSSAGTDQGEKLFF
TRBJ1-2,TRBD1,TRBV29-1,NA,TGCAGCGTTGTGGACAGGGGAGCTCTTGGCTATGGCTACACCTTC,CSVVDRGALGYGYTF
TRBJ1-4,NA,TRBV12-3/TRBV12-4,NA,TGTGCCAGCAGACTGGGGGTCGGGGAAAAACTGTTTTTT,CASRLGVGEKLFF